This T cell receptor beta chain was captured by sequencing in a study of blood T cell repertoires in COVID-19. The CDR3 loop spans 16 amino acids. CDR1 and CDR2 from the germline V gene are KGHDR and SFDVKD. V lost 3 bases, J lost 4 bases, and 12 bases lay in between. Sequencing used immunoSEQ multiplex PCR; TCRdb keeps in-frame clones, though not all of them. Here the sample spans over 200,000 clones, more than 70% being singletons. The sample was peripheral blood. V and J are TRBV24-1 and TRBJ2-6; D remains unclear. The source is a man older than 75 with acute or convalescent COVID-19. In nucleotides, the CDR3 is TGTGCCACCAGTGATCCACAGATAGACGGGGCCAACGTCCTGACTTTC. Residues: CATSDPQIDGANVLTF.